A single sample is the source of the 17 T cell receptor beta chains below, sequenced in a study of blood T cell repertoires in COVID-19. Produced via immunoSEQ multiplex PCR; TCRdb's table is partial and in-frame only. This table holds some 150,000 clones, 87% found once. The sequencing input was peripheral blood. The receptors were sampled from a woman aged 50 to 65 with acute or convalescent COVID-19.

This clone was observed a few times. The rearrangement links TRBV6-5 to TRBJ2-2; D not resolved. Trimming shortened V by 7 bases and J by 3 bases, and 12 bases separated the two germline ends. CDR3 size: 14 residues. The germline gives CDR1 MNHEY, CDR2 SVGAGI. This CDR3 reads CASTLRSYTGELFF. The CDR3 nucleotides are TGTGCCAGCACCCTACGTTCGTACACCGGGGAGCTGTTTTTT.

This clone was seen only once. J is TRBJ1-4 and V is TRBV28; 7 bases agree with TRBD1. Trimming cost V 4 bases and J 8 bases; bases outside gene matches: 13. This CDR3 spans 16 amino acids. Germline assignment: CDR1 MDHEN and CDR2 SYDVKM. Here the CDR3 reads CASSSRTGSFVEKLFF. Here the CDR3 DNA reads TGTGCCAGCAGTTCCAGGACAGGAAGTTTTGTAGAAAAACTGTTTTTT.

The V gene is TRBV7-2, the J gene TRBJ2-7, with D possibly TRBD2 on 5 matching bases. This CDR3 is 15 amino acids long. Trimming took 1 base from V and 2 from J, leaving 12 bases between them. Germline CDR1 and CDR2: SGHTA and FQGNSA. The CDR3 DNA reads as TGTGCCAGCAGCTTAGTAGGACTCATGACCTACGAGCAGTACTTC. Amino acids: CASSLVGLMTYEQYF.

The chain employs TRBV11-2 and TRBJ2-2; tentative D call: TRBD1 (6 bases). Germline loops: CDR1 SGHAT, CDR2 FQNNGV. Trimming took 5 bases from V and 6 from J, leaving 13 bases between them. The CDR3 is 14 residues long. Here the CDR3 DNA reads TGTGCCAGCAGCGACAGGCAAGGGGCCGGGGAGCTGTTTTTT. It yields the protein CASSDRQGAGELFF.

V and J are TRBV27 and TRBJ2-7; 7 nucleotides match TRBD1. With V trimmed by 7 bases and J by 0 bases, 6 bases remained unmatched. Germline CDR1 and CDR2: MNHEY and SMNVEV (reference sequence). The CDR3 consists of 14 residues. This chain's CDR3 is CASTSTGSSYEQYF. CDR3 sequence (DNA): TGTGCCAGCACTTCGACAGGGAGCTCCTACGAGCAGTACTTC.

The genes are TRBV2 and TRBJ1-1; 8 nucleotides line up with TRBD1. The CDR3 spans 12 residues. The ends lost 10 bases at V and 1 base at J; junction bases unmatched: 2. Germline-derived CDR1 and CDR2 are SNHLY and FYNNEI. CDR3 sequence (DNA): TGTGCCAACGACAGGGGGAACACTGAAGCTTTCTTT. Translating gives CANDRGNTEAFF.

The chain combines TRBV11-2 with TRBJ2-2; D is ambiguous. Between the trimmed V and J ends, which lost 5 bases and 1 base, there was a span of 11 bases. This CDR3 spans 15 amino acids. Per germline, CDR1 SGHAT and CDR2 FQNNGV. The CDR3 region has the DNA TGTGCCAGCAGCGATCTCCGACAGAACACCGGGGAGCTGTTTTTT. Its protein is CASSDLRQNTGELFF.

This clone occurred a few times. This chain connects TRBV19 to TRBJ1-5; 8 nucleotides agree with TRBD1. Germline trimming cut 4 bases from V and 6 bases from J; bases unmatched to any gene: 11. The CDR3 has 16 residues. Looked up from germline, CDR1 is LNHDA and CDR2 is SQIVND (reference sequence). The chain's CDR3 is CASSTPGQAAGQPQHF. The CDR3 DNA sequence: TGTGCCAGTAGTACACCGGGACAGGCGGCAGGTCAGCCCCAGCATTTT.

The rearrangement links TRBV7-2 to TRBJ2-7; 10 bases align to TRBD2. The CDR3 sequence is 16 residues long. V gave up 5 bases and J gave up 0 bases; unmatched junction bases: 7. Germline V gives CDR1 SGHTA, CDR2 FQGNSA. The chain's CDR3 is CASSASSGGGSYEQYF. The CDR3 nucleotides read TGTGCCAGCAGCGCCTCGAGCGGGGGGGGCTCCTACGAGCAGTACTTC. The full variable domain, its missing parts supplied by reference TRBV7-2 and TRBJ2-7, is GAGVSQSPSNKVTEKGKDVELRCDPISGHTALYWYRQSLGQGLEFLIYFQGNSAPDKSGLPSDRFSAERTGGSVSTLTIQRTQQEDSAVYLCASSASSGGGSYEQYFGPGTRLTVT.

With regard to this clone: Other DNA sequences in this specimen translate into the identical CDR3. The chain recombines TRBV20-1 with TRBJ2-7, with a possible D match to TRBD1 (6 bases). The V gene's germline CDR1 is DFQATT and CDR2 SNEGSKA (reference sequence). CDR3 length equals 11 residues. Between the trimmed V and J ends, which lost 3 bases and 3 bases, there was a span of 6 bases. The CDR3 DNA follows: TGCAGTGCTAGGGACAGCTACGAGCAGTACTTC. It encodes CSARDSYEQYF.

The chain joins TRBV6-4 to TRBJ2-1, with a weak D call TRBD1 (6 bases). The CDR3 runs 15 residues. V lost 5 bases and J lost 3, with 14 bases in between. Germline V lookup: CDR1 MRHNA, CDR2 SNTAGT. This chain's CDR3 is CASSKTSGDYNEQFF. CDR3 DNA sequence: TGTGCCAGCAGTAAAACCTCAGGGGACTACAATGAGCAGTTCTTC.

The V gene is TRBV5-1, the J gene TRBJ1-1; 8 positions agree with TRBD1. The germline gives CDR1 SGHRS, CDR2 YFSETQ. V was pared by 3 bases and J by 3 bases, with 13 bases of the junction left unmatched. The CDR3 loop spans 17 amino acids. This CDR3 is CASSSRQGALLDTEAFF. In nucleotides, the CDR3 is TGCGCCAGCAGCTCCCGCCAGGGGGCTCTATTGGACACTGAAGCTTTCTTT.

This rearrangement joins TRBV5-1 to TRBJ2-3; D is possibly TRBD2 (8 bases). The length of the CDR3 is 17 residues. The germline V gene has CDR1 SGHRS and CDR2 YFSETQ. Trimming took off 7 bases at V and 5 bases at J, with 26 bases between the two ends. CDR3 sequence: CASRHRGGREEGDTQYF. CDR3 DNA: TGCGCCAGCCGCCACAGGGGTGGGCGGGAGGAGGGAGATACGCAGTATTTT.

The rearrangement uses TRBV24-1 and TRBJ2-3; 7 bases are shared with TRBD2. Per germline, CDR1 KGHDR and CDR2 SFDVKD. The CDR3 contains 15 residues. After removal of 7 bases from V and 2 bases from J, the junction contained 8 bases not matched to a gene. The CDR3 reads CATRGPGGSTDTQYF. For the CDR3, the DNA is TGTGCCACCAGGGGCCCGGGGGGTTCCACAGATACGCAGTATTTT.

This chain connects TRBV7-3 to TRBJ1-1; D perhaps matches TRBD1 (5 bases). CDR1 and CDR2 from the germline V gene are SGHTA and FQGTGA. Trimming stripped 5 bases from V and 11 bases from J, with 15 bases between. The CDR3 consists of 12 residues. The CDR3 loop is CASSLPQGMAFF. CDR3 coding DNA: TGTGCCAGCAGCCTTCCCCAGGGAATGGCTTTCTTT.

V usage is TRBV9 and J usage is TRBJ2-1; TRBD2 matches at 15 bases. V lost 3 bases to trimming and J lost 9 bases; unmatched junction nucleotides: 4. The germline V gene has CDR1 SGDLS and CDR2 YYNGEE. This CDR3 spans 15 amino acids. In DNA, the CDR3 is TGTGCCAGCAGCGGGACTAGCGGGAGGGTAGGTGAGCAGTTCTTC. Translating gives CASSGTSGRVGEQFF.

The chain employs TRBV27 and TRBJ1-1; perhaps TRBD1 as D (5 bases). V lost 4 bases and J 3 bases, leaving 15 bases between the germline ends. Germline lookup yields CDR1 MNHEY and CDR2 SMNVEV (reference sequence). This CDR3 has 15 amino acids. The CDR3 region has the DNA TGTGCCAGCAGTTCATCAATCCAGGGATACACTGAAGCTTTCTTT. It encodes CASSSSIQGYTEAFF.